Listed below are T cell receptor beta chains from one sample, sequenced in a study of blood T cell repertoires in COVID-19. Libraries were prepared by immunoSEQ multiplex PCR; TCRdb keeps only in-frame clonotypes and omits some of them. Of about 150,000 clones detected, over 80% appear once; the ten largest clones hold roughly 5.7%. Material for sequencing was PBMCs or T cells enriched from blood (not recorded which). The receptor set was obtained from a woman between 45 and 60 years old who had been exposed to COVID-19. Each CDR3 is given with its conserved first and last residue. The D gene is left open where the match is weak. The size of a clone is reported for some rows only, either as once, few or many, or as a class for expanded clones.

v_gene	j_gene	abundance	d_gene	CDR3aa	CDR3nt
TRBV27	TRBJ1-1	.	TRBD1	CASSLPDREAFF	TGTGCCAGCAGCCTCCCGGACAGGGAAGCTTTCTTT
TRBV19	TRBJ1-1	once	.	CASIDYTEAFF	TGTGCCAGTATTGACTACACTGAAGCTTTCTTT
TRBV6-2/TRBV6-3	TRBJ1-4	.	.	CASSFGVRHEKLFF	TGTGCCAGCAGTTTCGGAGTACGCCATGAAAAACTGTTTTTT
TRBV7-9	TRBJ1-4	.	TRBD1	CASSAWLTGGEEKLFF	TGTGCCAGCAGCGCATGGTTAACAGGGGGCGAAGAAAAACTGTTTTTT
TRBV7-8	TRBJ2-5	.	TRBD2	CASRKKWAGGLQETQYF	TGTGCCAGCAGGAAAAAATGGGCGGGGGGGTTACAAGAGACCCAGTACTTC
TRBV27	TRBJ2-7	.	.	CASSFGGFSGQYF	TGTGCCAGCAGTTTCGGAGGATTCTCTGGGCAGTACTTC
TRBV15	TRBJ2-7	.	.	CATSRDSTKIAEQYF	TGTGCCACCAGCAGAGATTCTACCAAAATAGCGGAGCAGTACTTC
TRBV7-9	TRBJ1-1	.	.	CASSSPGGLGSEAFF	TGTGCCAGCAGCTCCCCGGGGGGGCTTGGCTCTGAAGCTTTCTTT
TRBV7-2	TRBJ2-6	.	.	CASTPWPKSGANVLTF	TGTGCCAGCACGCCCTGGCCAAAGTCTGGGGCCAACGTCCTGACTTTC
TRBV27	TRBJ1-6	.	.	CASSLIRDYNSPLHF	TGTGCCAGCAGCTTGATCCGGGATTATAATTCACCCCTCCACTTT